This section outlines one TCR beta chain sequence together with its context. These data are taken from a study of T cell responses to AZD1222 COVID-19 vaccine. Only in-frame clones appear in the TCRdb table, and some are missing; sequencing was by immunoSEQ multiplex PCR. The sample holds around 150,000 clones; 92% are singletons and the top ten take approximately 3.3%. The input for sequencing was peripheral blood, taken 28 days after the second AZD1222 dose. The clonotype originates from an adult who received the AZD1222 COVID-19 vaccine.

The CDR3 reads CASSKVLPGSFGDIQYF. CDR3 nucleotides: TGTGCCAGCAGCAAAGTGCTCCCGGGATCGTTCGGAGACATTCAGTACTTC. The chain has TRBV21-1 and TRBJ2-4; the table's D call of TRBD2 was not tested on the DNA. TRBV21-1 is assigned pseudogene status. This CDR3 contains 17 residues.